This T cell receptor (beta chain) was found in a study of control samples from healthy donors and cancer patients. Germline V lookup: CDR1 MNHEY, CDR2 SVGEGT. This CDR3 spans 16 amino acids. V lost 2 bases and J lost 7, with 15 bases in between. TCRdb's copy holds only in-frame clones and misses some; the assay was immunoSEQ multiplex PCR. The sample has 46,000 or so clones, approximately 90% seen once; the top ten hold roughly 0.8%. This clonotype was obtained from a man between 25 and 39 years old with colorectal cancer. This chain joins TRBV6-2 or TRBV6-3 and TRBJ1-6; a weak D match, TRBD1 (6 bases). The source material was PBMCs. The CDR3 sequence is CASSYRSAGVNSPLHF. CDR3 DNA: TGTGCCAGCAGTTACAGGTCGGCAGGGGTCAATTCACCCCTCCACTTT.